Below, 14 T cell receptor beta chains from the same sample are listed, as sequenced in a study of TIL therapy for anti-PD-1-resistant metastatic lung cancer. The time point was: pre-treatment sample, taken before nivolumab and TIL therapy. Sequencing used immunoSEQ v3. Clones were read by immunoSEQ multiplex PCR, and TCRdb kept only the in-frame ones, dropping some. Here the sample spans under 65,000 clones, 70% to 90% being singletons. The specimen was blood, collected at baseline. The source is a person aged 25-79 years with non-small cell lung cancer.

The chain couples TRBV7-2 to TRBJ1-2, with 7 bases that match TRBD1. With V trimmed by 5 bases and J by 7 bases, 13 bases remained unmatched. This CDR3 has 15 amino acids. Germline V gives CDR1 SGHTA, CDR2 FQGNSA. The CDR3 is CASSALGGGSTGYTF. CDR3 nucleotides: TGTGCCAGCAGCGCACTAGGGGGCGGCTCAACTGGCTACACCTTC.

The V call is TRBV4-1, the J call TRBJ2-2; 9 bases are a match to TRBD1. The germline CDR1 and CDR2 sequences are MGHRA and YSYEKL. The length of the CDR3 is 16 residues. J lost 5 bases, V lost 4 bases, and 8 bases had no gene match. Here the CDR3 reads CASSLSGTGITGELFF. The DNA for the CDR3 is TGCGCCAGCAGCCTCTCAGGGACAGGGATTACCGGGGAGCTGTTTTTT.

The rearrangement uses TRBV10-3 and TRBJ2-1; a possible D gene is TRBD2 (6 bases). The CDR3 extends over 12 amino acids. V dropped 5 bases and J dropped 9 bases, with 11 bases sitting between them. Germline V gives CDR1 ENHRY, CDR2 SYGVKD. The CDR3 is CAISQVEGEQFF. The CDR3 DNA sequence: TGTGCCATCAGTCAAGTGGAGGGTGAGCAGTTCTTC.

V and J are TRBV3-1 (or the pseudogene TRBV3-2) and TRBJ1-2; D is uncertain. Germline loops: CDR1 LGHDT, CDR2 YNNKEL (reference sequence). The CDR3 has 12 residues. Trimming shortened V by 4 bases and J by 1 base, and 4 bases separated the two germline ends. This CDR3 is CASSRFNYGYTF. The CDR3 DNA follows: TGTGCCAGCAGCCGTTTTAACTATGGCTACACCTTC.

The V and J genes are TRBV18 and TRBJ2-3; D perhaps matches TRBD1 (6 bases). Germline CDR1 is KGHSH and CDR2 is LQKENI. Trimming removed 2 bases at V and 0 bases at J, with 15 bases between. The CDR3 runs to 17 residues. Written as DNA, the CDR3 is TGTGCCAGCTCACCAAATTCCGGGACAACCAGCACAGATACGCAGTATTTT. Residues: CASSPNSGTTSTDTQYF. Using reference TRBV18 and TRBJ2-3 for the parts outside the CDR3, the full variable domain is NAGVMQNPRHLVRRRGQEARLRCSPMKGHSHVYWYRQLPEEGLKFMVYLQKENIIDESGMPKERFSAEFPKEGPSILRIQQVVRGDSAAYFCASSPNSGTTSTDTQYFGPGTRLTVL.

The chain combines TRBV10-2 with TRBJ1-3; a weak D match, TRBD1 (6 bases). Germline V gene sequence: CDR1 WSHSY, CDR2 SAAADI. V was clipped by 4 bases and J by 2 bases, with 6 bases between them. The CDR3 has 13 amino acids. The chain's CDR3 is CASSGTAGNTIYF. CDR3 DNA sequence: TGCGCCAGCAGTGGGACAGCTGGAAACACCATATATTTT.

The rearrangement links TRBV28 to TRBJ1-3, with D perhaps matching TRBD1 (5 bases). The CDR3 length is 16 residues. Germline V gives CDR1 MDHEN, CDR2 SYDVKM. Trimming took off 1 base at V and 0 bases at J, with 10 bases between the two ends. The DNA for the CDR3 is TGTGCCAGCAGTTTATTGTGGGGCACCTCTGGAAACACCATATATTTT. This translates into CASSLLWGTSGNTIYF.

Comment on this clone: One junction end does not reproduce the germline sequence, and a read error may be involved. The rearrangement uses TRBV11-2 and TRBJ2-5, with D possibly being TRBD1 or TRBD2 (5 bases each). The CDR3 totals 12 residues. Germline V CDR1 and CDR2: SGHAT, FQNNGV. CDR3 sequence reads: CANSLEGETQYF. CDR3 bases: TGTGCCAACAGCTTAGAGGGGGAGACCCAGTACTTC.

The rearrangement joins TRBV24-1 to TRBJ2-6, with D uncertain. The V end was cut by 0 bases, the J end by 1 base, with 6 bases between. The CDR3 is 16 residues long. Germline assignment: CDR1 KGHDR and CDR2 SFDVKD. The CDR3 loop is CATSDLTSSGANVLTF. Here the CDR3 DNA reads TGTGCCACCAGTGATTTGACCTCGTCTGGGGCCAACGTCCTGACTTTC.

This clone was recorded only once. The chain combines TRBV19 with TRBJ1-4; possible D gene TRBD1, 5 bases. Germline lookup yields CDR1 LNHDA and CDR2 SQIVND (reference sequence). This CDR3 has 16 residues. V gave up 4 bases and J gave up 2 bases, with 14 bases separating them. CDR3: CASSTAGKATNEKLFF. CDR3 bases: TGTGCCAGTAGTACGGCAGGGAAGGCGACTAATGAAAAACTGTTTTTT.

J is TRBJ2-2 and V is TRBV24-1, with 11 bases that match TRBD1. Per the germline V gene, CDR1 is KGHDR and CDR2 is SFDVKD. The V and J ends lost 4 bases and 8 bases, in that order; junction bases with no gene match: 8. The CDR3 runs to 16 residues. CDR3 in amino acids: CATSDPGQGVFGELFF. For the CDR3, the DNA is TGTGCCACCAGTGACCCGGGACAGGGGGTGTTTGGGGAGCTGTTTTTT.

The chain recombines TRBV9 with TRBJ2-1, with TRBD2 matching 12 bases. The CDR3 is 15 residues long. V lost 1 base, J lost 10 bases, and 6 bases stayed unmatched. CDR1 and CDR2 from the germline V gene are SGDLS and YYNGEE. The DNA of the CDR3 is TGTGCCAGCAGCGTACTAGCGGGAGGGAAAAAAGAGCAGTTCTTC. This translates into CASSVLAGGKKEQFF. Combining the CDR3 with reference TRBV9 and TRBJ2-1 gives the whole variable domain DSGVTQTPKHLITATGQRVTLRCSPRSGDLSVYWYQQSLDQGLQFLIQYYNGEERAKGNILERFSAQQFPDLHSELNLSSLELGDSALYFCASSVLAGGKKEQFFGPGTRLTVL.

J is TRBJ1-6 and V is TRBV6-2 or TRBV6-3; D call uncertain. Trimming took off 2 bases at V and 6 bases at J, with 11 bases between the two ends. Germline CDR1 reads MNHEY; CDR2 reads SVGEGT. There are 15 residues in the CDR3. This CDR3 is CASSYDGNFNSPLHF. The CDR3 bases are TGTGCCAGCAGTTACGACGGAAACTTTAATTCACCCCTCCACTTT.

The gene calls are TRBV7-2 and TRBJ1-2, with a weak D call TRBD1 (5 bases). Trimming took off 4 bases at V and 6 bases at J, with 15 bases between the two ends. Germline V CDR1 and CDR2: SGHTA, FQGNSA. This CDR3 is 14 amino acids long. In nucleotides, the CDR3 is TGTGCCAGCAGCTCTCGGGGCCTACCCGATGGCTACACCTTC. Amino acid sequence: CASSSRGLPDGYTF.